This TCR beta chain derives from a study of cytomegalovirus exposure and HLA in healthy donors. Study at large: One earlier analysis, a look at roughly 180 million T cells, found almost 120 million unique TCR beta sequences. Of 398 genotyped donors, around 76% clustered with self-reported Caucasian donors. General observations from the study: Confirmation in vitro established that a few CMV-associated chains were specific for CMV antigens.

Germline CDR1 reads LNHDA; CDR2 reads SQIVND (reference sequence). The CDR3 spans 17 residues. With V trimmed by 7 bases and J by 1 base, 13 bases remained unmatched. On this clone: Its antigen remains unknown.

Both 60 Vbeta primers and 13 Jbeta primers went into the PCR. Sequenced by immunoSEQ multiplex PCR; TCRdb stores in-frame clones only, minus some. Of nearly 200,000 clones detected, around 73% appear once; the ten largest clones hold approximately 2%. V gene TRBV19 combines with J gene TRBJ2-5; 9 nucleotides line up with TRBD2. This clonotype originated in a woman between 25 and 40 years old in good health and CMV-seropositive. Sequencing was done on a sample of PBMCs. For the CDR3, the DNA is TGTGCCAGTACCCTGGGGGGACTACTAGCGGGCCAAGAGACCCAGTACTTC. The encoded protein is CASTLGGLLAGQETQYF.